This T cell receptor (beta chain) was captured in a study of T cell responses to AZD1222 COVID-19 vaccine. Remarks on this clone: Antigen unknown.

Broader study findings: Spike was spanned by vaccine-associated CD4 TCRs, which were dominant at 160-218 and 743-854. Donors in the cohort were predominantly white British and more often female, and clonal diversity was possibly underestimated.

Germline CDR1 SGHTA, CDR2 FQGNSA. V lost 4 bases, J lost 6 bases, and 7 bases lay in between. CDR3 length: 12 residues. Assay: immunoSEQ multiplex PCR; the TCRdb copy retains only in-frame clones and omits some. The sample records about 150,000 clones, 80% to 95% being singletons. Sequenced here: peripheral blood, sampled 28 days after the second AZD1222 dose. This chain uses TRBV7-2 with TRBJ2-4; unclear D gene. The source of this sequence is an adult who received the AZD1222 COVID-19 vaccine. The CDR3 region has the DNA TGTGCCAGCAGCTCCAGACCAAACATTCAGTACTTC. Translation gives CASSSRPNIQYF.